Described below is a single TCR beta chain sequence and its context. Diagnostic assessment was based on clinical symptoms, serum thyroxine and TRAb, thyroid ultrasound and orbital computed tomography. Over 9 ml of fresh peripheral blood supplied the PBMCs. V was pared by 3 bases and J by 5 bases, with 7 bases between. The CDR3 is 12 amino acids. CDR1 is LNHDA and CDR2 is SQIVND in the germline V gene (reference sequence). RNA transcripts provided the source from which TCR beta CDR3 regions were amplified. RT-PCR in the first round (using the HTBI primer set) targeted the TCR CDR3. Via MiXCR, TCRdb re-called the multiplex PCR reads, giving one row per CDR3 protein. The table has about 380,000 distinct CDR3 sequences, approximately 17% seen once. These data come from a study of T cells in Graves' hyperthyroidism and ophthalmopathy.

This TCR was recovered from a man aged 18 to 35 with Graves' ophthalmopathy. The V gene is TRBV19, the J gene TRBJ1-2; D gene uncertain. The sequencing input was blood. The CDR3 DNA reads TGTGCCAGTAGTATTCAAGGATATGGCTACACCTTC. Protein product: CASSIQGYGYTF.